This TCR beta chain was sequenced during a study of cytomegalovirus exposure and HLA in healthy donors. This clone was seen a single time. J lost 5 bases, V lost 5 bases, and 5 bases had no gene match. This CDR3 region has 14 residues. Germline values: CDR1 LGHNA, CDR2 YNFKEQ. 13 Jbeta primers and 60 Vbeta primers were used for the PCR. Method: immunoSEQ multiplex PCR; TCRdb's copy keeps in-frame clones and lacks some. Of 75,000 to 100,000 clones in the sample, 65% to 85% are singletons; the top ten hold 3%. This clonotype was obtained from a female donor in good health and CMV-seropositive. The rearrangement links TRBV4-2 to TRBJ1-3; 8 bases map to TRBD1. Material for sequencing was PBMCs. The CDR3 DNA is TGTGCCAGCAGCGAGACAGGGGCAAGAAACACCATATATTTT. It codes for CASSETGARNTIYF.